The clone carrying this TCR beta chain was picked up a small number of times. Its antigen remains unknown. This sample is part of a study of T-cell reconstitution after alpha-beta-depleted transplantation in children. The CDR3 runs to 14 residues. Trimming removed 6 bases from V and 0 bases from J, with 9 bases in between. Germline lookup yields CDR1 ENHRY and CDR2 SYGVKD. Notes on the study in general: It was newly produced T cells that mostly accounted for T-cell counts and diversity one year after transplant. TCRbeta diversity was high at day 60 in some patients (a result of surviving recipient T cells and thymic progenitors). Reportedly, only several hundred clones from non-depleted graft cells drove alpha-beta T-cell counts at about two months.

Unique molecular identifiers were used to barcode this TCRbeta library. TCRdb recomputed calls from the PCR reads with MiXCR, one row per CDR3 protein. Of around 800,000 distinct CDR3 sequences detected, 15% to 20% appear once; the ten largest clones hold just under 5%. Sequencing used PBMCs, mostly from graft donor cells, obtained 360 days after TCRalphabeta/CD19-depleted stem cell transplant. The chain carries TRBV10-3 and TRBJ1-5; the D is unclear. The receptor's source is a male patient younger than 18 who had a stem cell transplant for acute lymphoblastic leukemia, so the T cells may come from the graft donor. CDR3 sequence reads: CAISAGSSNQPQHF. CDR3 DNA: TGTGCCATCAGCGCTGGGAGTAGCAATCAGCCCCAGCATTTT.